Following are 7 T cell receptor beta chains from one sample sequenced in a study of T cells after posttransplantation cyclophosphamide. The repertoire was sequenced with immunoSEQ multiplex PCR; TCRdb's copy has only in-frame clones and lacks some. The top ten clones hold roughly 3% of a sample with under 75,000 clones, about 93% of them seen once. The material sequenced was PBMCs. The receptors stem from a woman in her thirties in good health and a related stem cell transplant donor.

The rearrangement links TRBV27 to TRBJ1-2, with D tentatively TRBD1 (5 bases). The germline V gene has CDR1 MNHEY and CDR2 SMNVEV (reference sequence). Trimming removed 3 bases from V and 2 bases from J, with 7 bases in between. This CDR3 has 13 residues. CDR3 loop: CASSFSGNYGYTF. The CDR3 coding sequence is TGTGCCAGCAGTTTCTCAGGGAACTATGGCTACACCTTC.

The chain employs TRBV19 and TRBJ1-4, with D unresolved. The ends were cut back, 6 bases at V and 8 bases at J, with 16 bases in the middle. This CDR3 spans 14 amino acids. Per germline, CDR1 LNHDA and CDR2 SQIVND (reference sequence). The CDR3 sequence: CASSMRQVGEKLFF. In DNA form, the CDR3 reads TGTGCCAGTAGCATGCGGCAGGTGGGGGAAAAACTGTTTTTT.

J is TRBJ2-3 and V is TRBV11-2; D is unresolved. Germline loops: CDR1 SGHAT, CDR2 FQNNGV. V was shortened by 4 bases and J by 6 bases, with 14 bases between the two germline ends. The CDR3 runs 14 residues. The CDR3 nucleotides are TGTGCCAGCAGCTCTTTAGCCGCCGGGGATACGCAGTATTTT. This translates into CASSSLAAGDTQYF.

This clone was detected only once. The chain employs TRBV7-2 and TRBJ1-1; tentatively, D is TRBD1 (5 bases). The germline CDR1 and CDR2 sequences are SGHTA and FQGNSA. V was cut by 10 bases and J by 3 bases, with 18 bases left in between. CDR3 length equals 14 residues. CDR3 in amino acids: CATQGVEWDTEAFF. CDR3 DNA sequence: TGTGCCACCCAAGGGGTCGAATGGGACACTGAAGCTTTCTTT.

This chain joins TRBV7-6 and TRBJ1-6; D unresolved. Germline assignment: CDR1 SGHVS and CDR2 FNYEAQ. The V gene lost 0 bases and the J gene lost 7 bases, with 13 bases spanning the gap. The CDR3 is 16 amino acids. The CDR3 region is CASSLAQGRNNSPLHF. Here the CDR3 DNA reads TGTGCCAGCAGCTTAGCGCAAGGGAGGAACAATTCACCCCTCCACTTT.

The J gene is TRBJ1-2, the V gene TRBV30; D possibly corresponds to TRBD1 (5 bases). Germline CDR1 reads GTSNPN; CDR2 reads SVGIG (reference sequence). The CDR3 is 14 amino acids. Trimming pared 3 bases from V and 2 bases from J, leaving 13 bases between. CDR3 region: CAWRLAGQNYGYTF. CDR3 nucleotide sequence: TGTGCCTGGAGGTTGGCAGGGCAGAACTATGGCTACACCTTC.

The chain carries TRBV4-1 and TRBJ1-2; 10 bases agree with TRBD1. The junction had 5 bases not matched to a gene; V was cut back by 2 bases and J by 2 bases. There are 16 residues in the CDR3. Germline lookup yields CDR1 MGHRA and CDR2 YSYEKL. CDR3 in amino acids: CASSQKRGQGNYGYTF. CDR3 DNA sequence: TGCGCCAGCAGCCAAAAACGGGGACAGGGGAACTATGGCTACACCTTC.